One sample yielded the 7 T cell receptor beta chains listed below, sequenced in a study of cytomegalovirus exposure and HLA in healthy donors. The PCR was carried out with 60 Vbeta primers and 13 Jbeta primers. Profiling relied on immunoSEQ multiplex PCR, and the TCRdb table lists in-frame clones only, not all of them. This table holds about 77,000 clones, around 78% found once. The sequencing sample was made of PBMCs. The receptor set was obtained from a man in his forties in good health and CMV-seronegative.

For the CDR3, the DNA is TGTGCCAGCTCACCCGCAGGACAGGACTCCTACGAGCAGTACTTC. Protein product: CASSPAGQDSYEQYF. The gene calls are TRBV18 and TRBJ2-7; TRBD1 agrees at 7 bases. Losses at the gene ends were 3 bases for V and 0 bases for J; bases not matched to a gene: 5. Germline V CDR1 and CDR2: KGHSH, LQKENI. The CDR3 totals 15 residues.

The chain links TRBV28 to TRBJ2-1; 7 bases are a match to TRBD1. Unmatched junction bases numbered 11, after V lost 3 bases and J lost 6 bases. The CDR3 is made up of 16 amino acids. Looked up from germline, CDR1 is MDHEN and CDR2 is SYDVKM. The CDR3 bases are TGTGCCAGCAGTTTGTCTACCGGGACAGCATCCAATGAGCAGTTCTTC. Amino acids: CASSLSTGTASNEQFF.

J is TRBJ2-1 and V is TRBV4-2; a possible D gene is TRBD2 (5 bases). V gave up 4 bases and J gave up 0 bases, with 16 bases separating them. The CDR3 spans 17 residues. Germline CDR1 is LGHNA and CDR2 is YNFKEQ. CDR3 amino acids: CASSPMDSRHSYNEQFF. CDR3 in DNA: TGTGCCAGCAGCCCTATGGACTCCCGCCACTCCTACAATGAGCAGTTCTTC.

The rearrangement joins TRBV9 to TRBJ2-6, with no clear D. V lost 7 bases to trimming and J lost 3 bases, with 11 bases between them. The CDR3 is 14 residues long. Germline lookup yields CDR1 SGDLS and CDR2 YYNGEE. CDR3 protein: CASGGVGGANVLTF. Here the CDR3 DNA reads TGTGCCAGCGGTGGAGTTGGTGGGGCCAACGTCCTGACTTTC.

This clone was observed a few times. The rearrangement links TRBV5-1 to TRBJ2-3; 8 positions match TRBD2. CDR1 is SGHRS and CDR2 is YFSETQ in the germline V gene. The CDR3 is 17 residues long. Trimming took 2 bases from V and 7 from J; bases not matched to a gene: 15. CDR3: CASSLGPAAGGVYTQYF. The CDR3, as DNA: TGCGCCAGCAGCTTAGGTCCCGCGGCGGGAGGAGTGTATACGCAGTATTTT.

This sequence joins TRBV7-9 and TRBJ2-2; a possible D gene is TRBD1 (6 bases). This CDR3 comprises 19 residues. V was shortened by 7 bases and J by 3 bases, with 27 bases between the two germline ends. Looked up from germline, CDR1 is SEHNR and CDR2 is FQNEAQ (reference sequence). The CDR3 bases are TGTGCCAGCACCGATATCAAAGTGGAAGGGGGATCGTACACCGGGGAGCTGTTTTTT. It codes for CASTDIKVEGGSYTGELFF. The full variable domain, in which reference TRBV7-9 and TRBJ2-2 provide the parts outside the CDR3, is DTGVSQNPRHKITKRGQNVTFRCDPISEHNRLYWYRQTLGQGPEFLTYFQNEAQLEKSRLLSDRFSAERPKGSFSTLEIQRTEQGDSAMYLCASTDIKVEGGSYTGELFFGEGSRLTVL.

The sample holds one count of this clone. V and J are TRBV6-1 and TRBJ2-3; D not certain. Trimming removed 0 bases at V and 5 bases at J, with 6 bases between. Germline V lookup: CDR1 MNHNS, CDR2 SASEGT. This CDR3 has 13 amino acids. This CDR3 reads CASSEAPRDTQYF. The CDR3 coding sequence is TGTGCCAGCAGTGAAGCCCCCCGAGATACGCAGTATTTT.